This entry is about one T cell receptor (beta chain). This sample was included in a study of blood T cells in healthy people across ages. Using a J-beta primer mix together with a sample-barcoded 5' primer, a second PCR was run for roughly 6 to 12 cycles. With 12 random nucleotides, a template-switch adaptor tagged each individual cDNA molecule. TCRdb reanalysed the 5' RACE reads using MiXCR and keeps one entry per CDR3 protein. This repertoire shows 900,000 to 950,000 distinct CDR3 sequences, approximately 32% found once; its top ten account for roughly 10%. This CDR3 is 13 amino acids long. The V end was cut by 2 bases, the J end by 2 bases, with 7 bases between. The germline V gene has CDR1 SEHNR and CDR2 FQNEAQ (reference sequence). These data were likewise used in another study, on T cells of mothers and their children.

The clonotype was recovered from a woman in her thirties or forties in good health. Sequenced sample: blood. V usage is TRBV7-9 and J usage is TRBJ2-7, with no clear D. The CDR3 sequence is CASSLIGPYEQYF. DNA of the CDR3: TGTGCCAGCAGCTTAATCGGACCCTACGAGCAGTACTTC.